This T cell receptor beta chain is from a study of cytomegalovirus exposure and HLA in healthy donors. Germline values: CDR1 LNHDA, CDR2 SQIVND (reference sequence). V lost 1 base to trimming and J lost 5 bases; unmatched junction nucleotides: 12. The CDR3 sequence is 18 residues long. In its sample, this clone was seen once. The antigen remains unidentified. Study-level findings and limits: Altogether, some 160 TCR beta chains were recorded as cytomegalovirus-associated. In a later analysis, across HLA loci, associated TCR counts were highest for DRB1, lowest for HLA-C. Some segments of the V type, notably TRBV6-2 and TRBV6-3, were excluded as indistinguishable. In a later analysis, a genetic analysis reported fewer productive-TCR N-insertions in an Asian-associated ancestry cluster than the cohort average.

In the PCR, 60 Vbeta and 13 Jbeta primers were used. Repertoires were generated with immunoSEQ multiplex PCR, while TCRdb's copy carries only in-frame clones and drops some. The table shows around 95,000 clones, with less than 80% occurring only once. The chain employs TRBV19 and TRBJ1-5, with 9 bases lining up with TRBD1. Specimen: PBMCs. The source of this sequence is a woman in her 40s in good health and CMV-seropositive. CDR3 bases: TGTGCCAGTAGTATAGCCCCCCGGGGGACAGGGATCCATCAGCCCCAGCATTTT. It specifies CASSIAPRGTGIHQPQHF. Drawing the rest from reference TRBV19 and TRBJ1-5, the complete variable domain is DGGITQSPKYLFRKEGQNVTLSCEQNLNHDAMYWYRQDPGQGLRLIYYSQIVNDFQKGDIAEGYSVSREKKESFPLTVTSAQKNPTAFYLCASSIAPRGTGIHQPQHFGDGTRLSIL.